This T cell receptor beta chain came from a study of cytomegalovirus exposure and HLA in healthy donors. In the PCR, 60 Vbeta and 13 Jbeta primers were used. Sequencing was performed with immunoSEQ multiplex PCR; in TCRdb, only in-frame clones are kept and a portion is missing. The sample has fewer than 250,000 clones; roughly 81% are singletons. The germline CDR1 and CDR2 sequences are MDHEN and SYDVKM. The junction had 4 bases not matched to a gene; V was cut back by 3 bases and J by 3 bases. The CDR3 totals 15 residues. The sequencing sample was made of PBMCs. This chain uses TRBV28 with TRBJ2-1, with TRBD2 identical over 8 bases. This clonotype was obtained from a woman aged 25 to 39 in good health and CMV-seropositive. The CDR3 sequence is CASSFAGGNYNEQFF. The CDR3 DNA reads TGTGCCAGCAGTTTTGCGGGAGGAAACTACAATGAGCAGTTCTTC.